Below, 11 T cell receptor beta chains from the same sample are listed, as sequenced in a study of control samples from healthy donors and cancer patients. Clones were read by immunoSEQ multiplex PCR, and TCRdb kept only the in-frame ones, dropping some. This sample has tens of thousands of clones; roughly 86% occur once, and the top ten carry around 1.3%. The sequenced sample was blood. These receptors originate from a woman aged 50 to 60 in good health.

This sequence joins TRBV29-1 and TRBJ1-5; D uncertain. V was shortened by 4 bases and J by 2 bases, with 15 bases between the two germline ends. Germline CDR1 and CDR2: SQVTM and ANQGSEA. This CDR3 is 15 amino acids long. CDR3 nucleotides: TGCAGCGTTGCTGACGGGCTTTTGGGCAATCAGCCCCAGCATTTT. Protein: CSVADGLLGNQPQHF.

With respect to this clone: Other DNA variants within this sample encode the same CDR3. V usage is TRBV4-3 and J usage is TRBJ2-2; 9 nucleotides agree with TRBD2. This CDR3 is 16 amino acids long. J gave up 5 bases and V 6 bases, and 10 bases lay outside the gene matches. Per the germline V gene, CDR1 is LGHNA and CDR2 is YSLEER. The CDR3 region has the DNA TGCGCCAGCAGTCGCATCCTAGCGGGACGAACCGGGGAGCTGTTTTTT. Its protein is CASSRILAGRTGELFF.

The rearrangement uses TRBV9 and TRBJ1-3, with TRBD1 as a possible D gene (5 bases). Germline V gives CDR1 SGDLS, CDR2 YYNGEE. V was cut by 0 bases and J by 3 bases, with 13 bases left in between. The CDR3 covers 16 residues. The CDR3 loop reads CASSVEAGLVGNTIYF. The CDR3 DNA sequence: TGTGCCAGCAGCGTAGAGGCAGGGCTGGTTGGAAACACCATATATTTT.

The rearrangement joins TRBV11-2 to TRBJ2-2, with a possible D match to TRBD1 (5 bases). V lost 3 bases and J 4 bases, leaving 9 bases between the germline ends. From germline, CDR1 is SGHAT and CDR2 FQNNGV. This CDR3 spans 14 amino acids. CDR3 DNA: TGTGCCAGCAGCTTCGAAAGGGGCACCGGGGAGCTGTTTTTT. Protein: CASSFERGTGELFF.

This chain's CDR3 is CASSLEFGAAYNEQFF. In DNA form, the CDR3 reads TGTGCCAGCAGCTTAGAGTTTGGGGCAGCTTACAATGAGCAGTTCTTC. This chain connects TRBV7-2 to TRBJ2-1, with D possibly being TRBD1 (5 bases). This CDR3 has 16 amino acids. Trimming left V 1 base short and J 4 bases short, with 14 bases between. Germline V gene lookup returns CDR1 SGHTA and CDR2 FQGNSA.

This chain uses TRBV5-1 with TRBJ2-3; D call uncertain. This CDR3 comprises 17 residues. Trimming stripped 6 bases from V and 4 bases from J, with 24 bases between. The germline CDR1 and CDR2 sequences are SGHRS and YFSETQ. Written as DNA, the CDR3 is TGCGCCAGCACCCGGGCCGGACCTTCCACGTTTCCAGATACGCAGTATTTT. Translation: CASTRAGPSTFPDTQYF.

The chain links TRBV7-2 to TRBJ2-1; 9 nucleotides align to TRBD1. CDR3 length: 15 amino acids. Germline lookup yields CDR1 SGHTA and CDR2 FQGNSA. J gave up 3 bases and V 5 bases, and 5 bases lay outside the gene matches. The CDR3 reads CASSTGQGGYNEQFF. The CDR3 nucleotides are TGTGCCAGCAGCACGGGACAGGGAGGCTACAATGAGCAGTTCTTC.

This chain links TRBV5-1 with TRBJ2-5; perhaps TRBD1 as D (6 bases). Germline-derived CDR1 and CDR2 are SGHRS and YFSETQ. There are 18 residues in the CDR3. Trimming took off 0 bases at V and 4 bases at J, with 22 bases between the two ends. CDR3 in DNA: TGCGCCAGCAGCTTGGGCCGTGATCAAGGACAGAGGGGAGAGACCCAGTACTTC. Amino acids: CASSLGRDQGQRGETQYF.

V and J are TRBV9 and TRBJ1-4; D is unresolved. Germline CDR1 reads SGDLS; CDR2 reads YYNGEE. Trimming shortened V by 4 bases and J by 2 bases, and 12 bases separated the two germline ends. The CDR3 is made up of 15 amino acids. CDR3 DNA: TGTGCCAGCAGCCCCCGACAAGGTACTAATGAAAAACTGTTTTTT. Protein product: CASSPRQGTNEKLFF.

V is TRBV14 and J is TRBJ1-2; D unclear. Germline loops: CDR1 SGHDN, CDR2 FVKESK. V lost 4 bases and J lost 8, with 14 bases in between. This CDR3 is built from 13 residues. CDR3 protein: CASSLLTVSGYTF. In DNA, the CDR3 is TGTGCCAGCAGCCTCCTTACGGTTTCCGGCTACACCTTC.

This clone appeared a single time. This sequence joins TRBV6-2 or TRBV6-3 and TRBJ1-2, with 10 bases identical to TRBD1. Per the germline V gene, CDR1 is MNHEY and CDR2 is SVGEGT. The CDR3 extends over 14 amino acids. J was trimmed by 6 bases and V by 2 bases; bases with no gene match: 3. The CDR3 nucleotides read TGTGCCAGCAGTTACCGCGGACAGGGGGATGGCTACACCTTC. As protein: CASSYRGQGDGYTF.